The clone carrying this T cell receptor beta chain was detected a few times. The antigen remains unidentified. The data belong to a study of regulatory T cells in long-lasting Graves disease. Arm-PCR of CDR3 regions and iRepertoire HTBI primers were the basis on which TCR beta libraries were built. TCRdb independently ran MiXCR on the multiplex PCR reads; one entry per CDR3 protein. The data show 550,000 or so distinct CDR3 sequences, around 12% seen once. Findings of the study overall: Among the persistent patients, approximately 2,900 public clonotypes were shared, more than the 966 shared among new patients.

The germline gives CDR1 LGHNA, CDR2 YSLEER. Trimming pared 3 bases from V and 0 bases from J, leaving 12 bases between. The CDR3 covers 16 residues. The time point is: newly diagnosed GD, antithyroid drugs for less than 3 months. Isolated PBMC RNA provided the starting material for the TCR library. This same sample was also part of a study on T cells in Graves' hyperthyroidism and ophthalmopathy. From that report: With the HTBI primer set, the TCR CDR3 went through a first round of RT-PCR. Most expanded thyroid clonotypes above 0.001 also appeared in blood.

This clonotype originated in a woman aged 30 to 39 with Graves disease. The V call is TRBV4-3, the J call TRBJ1-3, with no clear D. This specimen consisted of peripheral blood mononuclear cells (PBMCs), obtained at new diagnosis, from a patient treated with antithyroid drugs. DNA for the CDR3: TGCGCCAGCAGCCACTTAGTCCTGAACTCTGGAAACACCATATATTTT. Its protein is CASSHLVLNSGNTIYF.